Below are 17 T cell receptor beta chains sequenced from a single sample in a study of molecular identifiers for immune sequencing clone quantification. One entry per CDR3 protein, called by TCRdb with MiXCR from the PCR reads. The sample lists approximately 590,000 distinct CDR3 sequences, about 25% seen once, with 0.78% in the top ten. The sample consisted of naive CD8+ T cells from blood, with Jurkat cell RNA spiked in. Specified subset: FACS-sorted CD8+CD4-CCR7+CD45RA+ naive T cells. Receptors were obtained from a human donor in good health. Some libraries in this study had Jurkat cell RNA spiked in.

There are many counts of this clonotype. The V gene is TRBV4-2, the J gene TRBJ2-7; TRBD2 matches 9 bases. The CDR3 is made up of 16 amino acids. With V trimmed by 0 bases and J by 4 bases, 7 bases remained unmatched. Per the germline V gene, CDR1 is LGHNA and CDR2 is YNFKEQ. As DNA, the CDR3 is TGTGCCAGCAGCCAAGATTTATCACTAGCGGGTTACGAGCAGTACTTC. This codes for CASSQDLSLAGYEQYF.

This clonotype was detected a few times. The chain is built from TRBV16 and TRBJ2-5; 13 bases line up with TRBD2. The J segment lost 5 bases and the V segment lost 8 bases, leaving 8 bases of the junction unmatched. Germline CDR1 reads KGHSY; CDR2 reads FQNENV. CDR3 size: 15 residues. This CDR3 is CASLRTSGSIETQYF. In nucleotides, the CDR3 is TGTGCCAGCTTGAGGACTAGCGGGAGTATCGAGACCCAGTACTTC.

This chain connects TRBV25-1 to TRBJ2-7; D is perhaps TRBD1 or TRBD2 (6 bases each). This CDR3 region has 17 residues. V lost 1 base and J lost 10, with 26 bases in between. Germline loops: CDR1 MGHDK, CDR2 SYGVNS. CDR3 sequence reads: CASSELGGGTAPPSQYF. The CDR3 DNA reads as TGTGCCAGCAGTGAATTGGGGGGCGGGACCGCTCCTCCCAGCCAGTACTTC.

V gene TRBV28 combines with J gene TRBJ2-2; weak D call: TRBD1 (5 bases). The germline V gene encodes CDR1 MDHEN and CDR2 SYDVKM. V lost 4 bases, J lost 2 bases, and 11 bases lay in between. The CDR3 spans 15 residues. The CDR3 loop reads CASSSSRENTGELFF. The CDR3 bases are TGTGCCAGCAGTTCCAGCAGGGAAAACACCGGGGAGCTGTTTTTT.

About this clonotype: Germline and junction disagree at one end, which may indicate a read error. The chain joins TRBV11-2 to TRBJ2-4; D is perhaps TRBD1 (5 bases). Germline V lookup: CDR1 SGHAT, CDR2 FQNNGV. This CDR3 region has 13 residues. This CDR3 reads CASSADKQNNQYF. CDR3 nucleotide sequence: TGTGCCAGCAGCGCGGACAAACAAAACAATCAGTACTTC. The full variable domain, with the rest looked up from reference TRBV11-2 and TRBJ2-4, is EAGVAQSPRYKIIEKRQSVAFWCNPISGHATLYWYQQILGQGPKLLIQFQNNGVVDDSQLPKDRFSAERLKGVDSTLKIQPAKLEDSAVYLCASSADKQNNQYFGAGTRLSVL.

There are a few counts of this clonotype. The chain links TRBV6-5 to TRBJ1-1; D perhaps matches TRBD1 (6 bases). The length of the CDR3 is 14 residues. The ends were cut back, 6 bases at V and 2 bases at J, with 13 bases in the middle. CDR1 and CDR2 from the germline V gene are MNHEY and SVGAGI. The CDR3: CASRATGFNTEAFF. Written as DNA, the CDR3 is TGTGCCAGCAGGGCGACAGGATTCAACACTGAAGCTTTCTTT.

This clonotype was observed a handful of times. As DNA, the CDR3 is TGCAGTGCCGAAGAGGGACAGGCCTTCGAGCAGTACTTC. Its protein is CSAEEGQAFEQYF. The rearrangement uses TRBV20-1 and TRBJ2-7; 8 nucleotides align to TRBD1. J lost 6 bases, V lost 6 bases, and 10 bases had no gene match. The CDR3 runs to 13 residues. Germline CDR1 reads DFQATT; CDR2 reads SNEGSKA (reference sequence).

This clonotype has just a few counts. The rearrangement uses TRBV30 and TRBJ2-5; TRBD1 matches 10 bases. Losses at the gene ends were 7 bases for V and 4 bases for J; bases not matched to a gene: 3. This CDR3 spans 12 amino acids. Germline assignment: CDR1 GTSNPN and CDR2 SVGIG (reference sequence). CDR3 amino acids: CASTGGRETQYF. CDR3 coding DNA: TGTGCCTCGACAGGGGGCCGAGAGACCCAGTACTTC. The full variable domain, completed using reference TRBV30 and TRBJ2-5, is SQTIHQWPATLVQPVGSPLSLECTVEGTSNPNLYWYRQAAGRGLQLLFYSVGIGQISSEVPQNLSASRPQDRQFILSSKKLLLSDSGFYLCASTGGRETQYFGPGTRLLVL.

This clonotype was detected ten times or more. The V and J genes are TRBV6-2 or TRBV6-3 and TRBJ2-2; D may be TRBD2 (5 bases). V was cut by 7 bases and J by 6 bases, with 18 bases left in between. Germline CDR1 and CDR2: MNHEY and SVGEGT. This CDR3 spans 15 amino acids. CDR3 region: CASTWTQGSAGELFF. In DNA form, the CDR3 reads TGTGCCAGCACCTGGACTCAAGGGTCGGCCGGGGAGCTGTTTTTT.

The CDR3 nucleotides read TGTGCCAGCAGCCCCCGATCCGGGGGGGGTGAAAAACTGTTTTTT. This sequence encodes CASSPRSGGGEKLFF. This chain joins TRBV11-2 and TRBJ1-4, with D perhaps matching TRBD1 (5 bases). The V end lost 5 bases, the J end lost 7 bases, and 17 bases lay between the germline ends. This CDR3 has 15 amino acids. From germline, CDR1 is SGHAT and CDR2 FQNNGV.

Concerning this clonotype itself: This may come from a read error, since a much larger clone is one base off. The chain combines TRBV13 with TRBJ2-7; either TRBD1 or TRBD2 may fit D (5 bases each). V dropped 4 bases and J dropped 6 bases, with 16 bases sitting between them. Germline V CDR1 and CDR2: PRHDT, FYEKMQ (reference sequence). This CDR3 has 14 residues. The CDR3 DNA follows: TGTGCCAGCAGCTCTCCCGGGGCTAGAAGCGAGCAGTACTTC. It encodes CASSSPGARSEQYF.

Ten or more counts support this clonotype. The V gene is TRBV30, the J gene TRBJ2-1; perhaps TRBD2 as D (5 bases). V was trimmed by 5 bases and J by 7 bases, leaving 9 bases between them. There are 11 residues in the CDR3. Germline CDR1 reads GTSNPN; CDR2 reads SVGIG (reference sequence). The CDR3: CAWEDSNEQFF. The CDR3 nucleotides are TGTGCCTGGGAGGACTCTAATGAGCAGTTCTTC.

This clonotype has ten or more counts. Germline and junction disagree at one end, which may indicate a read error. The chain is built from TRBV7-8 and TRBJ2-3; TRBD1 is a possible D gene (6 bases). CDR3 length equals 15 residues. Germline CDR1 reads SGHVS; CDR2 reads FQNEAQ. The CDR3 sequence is CASGFEGVGTDTQYF. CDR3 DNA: TGTGCCAGCGGCTTCGAGGGGGTTGGCACAGATACGCAGTATTTT.

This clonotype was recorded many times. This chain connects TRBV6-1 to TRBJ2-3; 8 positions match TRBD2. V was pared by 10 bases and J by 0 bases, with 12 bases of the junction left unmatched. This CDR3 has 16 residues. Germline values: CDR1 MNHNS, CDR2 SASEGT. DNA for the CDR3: TGTGCCACCCTAGTGAACATAGCGGGGAGCACAGATACGCAGTATTTT. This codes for CATLVNIAGSTDTQYF.

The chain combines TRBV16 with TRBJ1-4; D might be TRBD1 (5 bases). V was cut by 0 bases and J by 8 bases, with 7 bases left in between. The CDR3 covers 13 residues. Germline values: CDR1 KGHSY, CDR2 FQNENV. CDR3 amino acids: CASSQSWGEKLFF. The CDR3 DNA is TGTGCCAGCAGCCAATCGTGGGGGGAAAAACTGTTTTTT. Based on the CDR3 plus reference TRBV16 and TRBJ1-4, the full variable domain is GEEVAQTPKHLVRGEGQKAKLYCAPIKGHSYVFWYQQVLKNEFKFLISFQNENVFDETGMPKERFSAKCLPNSPCSLEIQATKLEDSAVYFCASSQSWGEKLFFGSGTQLSVL.

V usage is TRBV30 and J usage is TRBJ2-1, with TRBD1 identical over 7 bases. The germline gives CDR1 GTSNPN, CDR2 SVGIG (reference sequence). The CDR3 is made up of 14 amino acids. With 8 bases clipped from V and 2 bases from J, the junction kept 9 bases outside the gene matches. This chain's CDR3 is CARKETGTYNEQFF. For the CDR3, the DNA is TGTGCCCGAAAGGAGACAGGGACCTACAATGAGCAGTTCTTC.

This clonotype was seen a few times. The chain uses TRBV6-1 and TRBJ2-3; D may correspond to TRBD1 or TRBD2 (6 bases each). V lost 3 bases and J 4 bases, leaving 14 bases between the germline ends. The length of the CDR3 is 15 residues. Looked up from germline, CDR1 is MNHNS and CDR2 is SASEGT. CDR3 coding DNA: TGTGCCAGCAGTGATCTTGTGGGGGGCGCAGATACGCAGTATTTT. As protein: CASSDLVGGADTQYF.